The rows below give T cell receptor beta chains drawn from one sample of a study of vaccination effects on CD4 cells after COVID-19. Method: immunoSEQ multiplex PCR; TCRdb's copy keeps in-frame clones and lacks some. The repertoire has about 38,000 clones, around 67% of them found once; the top ten carry more than 20%. Their antigens are not known. The specimen was CD4+ T cells from PBMCs cultured with SARS-CoV-2 spike peptides, collected before COVID-19 vaccination. The source is a human donor who received a COVID-19 vaccine. The CDR3 runs from the conserved cysteine through the conserved F or W. A D gene is named only where the DNA matches it firmly. The size of a clone is reported for some rows only, either as once, few or many, or as a class for expanded clones.

V: TRBV5-6
J: TRBJ1-4
D: TRBD1
size: -
CDR3: CASSTGGSTNEKLFF
DNA: TGTGCCAGCAGCACAGGGGGGTCAACTAATGAAAAACTGTTTTTT

V: TRBV3-1/TRBV3-2
J: TRBJ2-3
D: -
size: once
CDR3: CASSHRPGKDTQYF
DNA: TGTGCCAGCAGCCACCGACCGGGCAAGGATACGCAGTATTTT

V: TRBV28
J: TRBJ1-4
D: -
size: -
CDR3: CASSLRGKLFF
DNA: TGTGCCAGCAGTTTAAGAGGAAAACTGTTTTTT

V: TRBV19
J: TRBJ2-2
D: -
size: -
CDR3: CASRETGDTGELFF
DNA: TGTGCCAGTAGGGAGACTGGAGACACCGGGGAGCTGTTTTTT

V: TRBV15
J: TRBJ2-1
D: -
size: -
CDR3: CATSRGTGYYNEQFF
DNA: TGTGCCACCAGCAGAGGGACCGGTTACTACAATGAGCAGTTCTTC

V: TRBV11-2
J: TRBJ1-1
D: -
size: -
CDR3: CASSLDPGRGNTEAFF
DNA: TGTGCCAGCAGCTTAGATCCCGGAAGGGGGAACACTGAAGCTTTCTTT

V: TRBV6-5
J: TRBJ2-7
D: TRBD1
size: -
CDR3: CASSYSLDRSSYEQYF
DNA: TGTGCCAGCAGTTACTCGCTGGACAGGAGCTCCTACGAGCAGTACTTC

V: TRBV2
J: TRBJ2-1
D: TRBD2
size: -
CDR3: CASSERTSGTYNEQFF
DNA: TGTGCCAGCAGTGAAAGGACTAGCGGGACCTACAATGAGCAGTTCTTC

V: TRBV5-4
J: TRBJ2-1
D: TRBD2
size: -
CDR3: CASSSMGRGLAGGEYNEQFF
DNA: TGTGCCAGCAGCTCAATGGGGAGAGGGCTAGCGGGGGGGGAATACAATGAGCAGTTCTTC

V: TRBV3-1/TRBV3-2
J: TRBJ2-2
D: -
size: once
CDR3: CASSPLDTGELFF
DNA: TGTGCCAGCAGCCCTCTGGACACCGGGGAGCTGTTTTTT

V: TRBV21-1
J: TRBJ1-1
D: -
size: -
CDR3: CASSLAPGGTEAFF
DNA: TGTGCCAGCAGCCTAGCCCCGGGGGGAACTGAAGCTTTCTTT

V: TRBV3-1/TRBV3-2
J: TRBJ2-7
D: TRBD2
size: -
CDR3: CASSQAGGPYEQYF
DNA: TGTGCCAGCAGCCAAGCGGGAGGGCCATACGAGCAGTACTTC

V: TRBV7-9
J: TRBJ1-2
D: TRBD1
size: -
CDR3: CASSLVTGGYGYTF
DNA: TGTGCCAGCAGCTTAGTGACAGGGGGCTATGGCTACACCTTC

V: TRBV28
J: TRBJ1-1
D: -
size: -
CDR3: CASSLGGFLTEAFF
DNA: TGTGCCAGCAGTTTAGGCGGCTTCCTCACTGAAGCTTTCTTT

V: TRBV30
J: TRBJ1-5
D: -
size: few
CDR3: CAWSFQTGFNQPQHF
DNA: TGTGCCTGGAGTTTCCAGACAGGCTTCAATCAGCCCCAGCATTTT

V: TRBV6-6
J: TRBJ1-1
D: TRBD1
size: -
CDR3: CASRAGGAGNAEAFF
DNA: TGTGCCAGCAGAGCAGGGGGGGCGGGTAATGCCGAAGCTTTCTTT

V: TRBV6-5
J: TRBJ1-2
D: TRBD1
size: -
CDR3: CASSYGDRLGYGYTF
DNA: TGTGCCAGCAGTTACGGGGACAGGTTGGGCTATGGCTACACCTTC

V: TRBV7-2
J: TRBJ2-2
D: -
size: -
CDR3: CASSLDRVLAGELFF
DNA: TGTGCCAGCAGCTTAGACAGGGTATTGGCCGGGGAGCTGTTTTTT

V: TRBV7-9
J: TRBJ1-1
D: -
size: few
CDR3: CASSLQSGVEAFF
DNA: TGTGCCAGCAGCTTACAGTCTGGTGTTGAAGCTTTCTTT

V: TRBV19
J: TRBJ1-1
D: -
size: few
CDR3: CASNIGVSNTEAFF
DNA: TGTGCCAGTAACATAGGGGTCTCGAACACTGAAGCTTTCTTT

V: TRBV10-1
J: TRBJ2-6
D: TRBD1
size: -
CDR3: CASSEVRTGSSGANVLTF
DNA: TGCGCCAGCAGTGAGGTCCGGACAGGGAGCTCTGGGGCCAACGTCCTGACTTTC

V: TRBV12-3/TRBV12-4
J: TRBJ2-4
D: -
size: -
CDR3: CASSGGEHGIQYF
DNA: TGTGCCAGCAGTGGGGGAGAGCATGGCATTCAGTACTTC

V: TRBV10-3
J: TRBJ2-1
D: -
size: -
CDR3: CAISPTSYNEQFF
DNA: TGTGCCATCAGCCCTACTAGTTACAATGAGCAGTTCTTC

V: TRBV30
J: TRBJ1-1
D: TRBD1
size: -
CDR3: CAWVLRDRVSNTEAFF
DNA: TGTGCCTGGGTCCTCCGGGACAGGGTATCGAACACTGAAGCTTTCTTT

V: TRBV7-7
J: TRBJ2-2
D: TRBD2
size: once
CDR3: CASRPAGGASNTGELFF
DNA: TGTGCTAGCAGACCAGCGGGAGGGGCCTCGAACACCGGGGAGCTGTTTTTT

V: TRBV27
J: TRBJ2-3
D: TRBD2
size: -
CDR3: CASSTSGRPTDTQYF
DNA: TGTGCCAGCAGTACTAGCGGGAGACCCACAGATACGCAGTATTTT

V: TRBV19
J: TRBJ2-4
D: TRBD2
size: -
CDR3: CASGLGQAKNIQYF
DNA: TGTGCCAGTGGACTAGGGCAAGCCAAAAACATTCAGTACTTC

V: TRBV3-1/TRBV3-2
J: TRBJ1-4
D: -
size: once
CDR3: CASSQDLLRGITNEKLFF
DNA: TGTGCCAGCAGCCAAGATCTCCTGCGGGGAATCACTAATGAAAAACTGTTTTTT

V: TRBV6-5
J: TRBJ2-5
D: -
size: -
CDR3: CASSYSQGMGTQYF
DNA: TGTGCCAGCAGTTACTCCCAGGGGATGGGGACCCAGTACTTC

V: TRBV7-2
J: TRBJ1-5
D: -
size: -
CDR3: CASSTRDRSNQPQHF
DNA: TGTGCCAGCAGCACCCGCGACAGGAGCAATCAGCCCCAGCATTTT

V: TRBV5-1
J: TRBJ1-1
D: TRBD1
size: -
CDR3: CASSLGQGTTNTEAFF
DNA: TGCGCCAGCAGCTTGGGACAGGGGACCACGAACACTGAAGCTTTCTTT

V: TRBV6-1
J: TRBJ1-5
D: -
size: once
CDR3: CASSEVGAGQPQHF
DNA: TGTGCCAGCAGTGAAGTAGGGGCAGGTCAGCCCCAGCATTTT

V: TRBV6-2/TRBV6-3
J: TRBJ2-7
D: TRBD1
size: -
CDR3: CASSWGQSYEQYF
DNA: TGTGCCAGCAGTTGGGGACAGTCCTACGAGCAGTACTTC

V: TRBV28
J: TRBJ1-2
D: -
size: -
CDR3: CASSQIGSYGYTF
DNA: TGTGCCAGCAGTCAGATCGGATCTTATGGCTACACCTTC

V: TRBV29-1
J: TRBJ2-7
D: TRBD1
size: -
CDR3: CSVGTGTYEQYF
DNA: TGCAGCGTCGGGACAGGGACCTACGAGCAGTACTTC

V: TRBV2
J: TRBJ2-5
D: TRBD2
size: -
CDR3: CASSTGGGETQYF
DNA: TGTGCCAGCAGCACGGGGGGAGGGGAGACCCAGTACTTC

V: TRBV30
J: TRBJ2-1
D: -
size: -
CDR3: CAWSATGIGWDEQFF
DNA: TGTGCCTGGAGTGCTACAGGGATTGGATGGGATGAGCAGTTCTTC

V: TRBV5-6
J: TRBJ1-2
D: -
size: -
CDR3: CASSLRAGNYGYTF
DNA: TGTGCCAGCAGCTTGCGGGCCGGGAACTATGGCTACACCTTC

V: TRBV21-1
J: TRBJ2-4
D: -
size: -
CDR3: CARGTVSKNIQYF
DNA: TGTGCCAGGGGGACCGTGTCCAAAAACATTCAGTACTTC

V: TRBV5-4
J: TRBJ2-7
D: -
size: few
CDR3: CASSLRGLYEQYF
DNA: TGTGCCAGCAGCTTACGAGGGTTATACGAGCAGTACTTC

V: TRBV11-1
J: TRBJ1-3
D: -
size: -
CDR3: CASSSRGGKGGNTIYF
DNA: TGTGCCAGCAGCTCGAGAGGGGGAAAAGGAGGAAACACCATATATTTT

V: TRBV6-2/TRBV6-3
J: TRBJ1-1
D: -
size: -
CDR3: CASSYERGEAFF
DNA: TGTGCCAGCAGTTATGAGAGGGGTGAAGCTTTCTTT

V: TRBV5-6
J: TRBJ1-5
D: -
size: -
CDR3: CASSLYANRDQPQHF
DNA: TGTGCCAGCAGCTTGTACGCGAATCGGGATCAGCCCCAGCATTTT

V: TRBV6-1
J: TRBJ1-2
D: -
size: few
CDR3: CASSEGNYGYTF
DNA: TGTGCCAGCAGTGAGGGGAACTATGGCTACACCTTC

V: TRBV5-1
J: TRBJ1-2
D: -
size: -
CDR3: CASSLAPGSYGYTF
DNA: TGCGCCAGCAGCTTGGCTCCAGGGTCCTATGGCTACACCTTC

V: TRBV5-6
J: TRBJ2-1
D: -
size: -
CDR3: CASSLGGFEQFF
DNA: TGTGCCAGCAGCTTGGGGGGATTTGAGCAGTTCTTC

V: TRBV5-1
J: TRBJ2-6
D: -
size: -
CDR3: CASSWAPQGSGANVLTF
DNA: TGCGCCAGCAGCTGGGCCCCACAGGGATCCGGGGCCAACGTCCTGACTTTC

V: TRBV4-3
J: TRBJ2-5
D: TRBD2
size: -
CDR3: CASSQDLAGAGGLRETQYF
DNA: TGCGCCAGCAGCCAAGATCTAGCGGGAGCGGGGGGGCTTCGGGAGACCCAGTACTTC